What follows are 18 T cell receptor beta chains derived from one specimen sequenced in a study of blood T cell repertoires in COVID-19. The data were produced by immunoSEQ multiplex PCR, yet TCRdb's version contains in-frame clones alone and is incomplete. The sample yields 60,000 to 85,000 clones, 70% to 75% seen once. Specimen: peripheral blood. The receptors shown here come from a man in his 70s with acute or convalescent COVID-19.

V and J are TRBV24-1 and TRBJ2-5; 7 bases are shared with TRBD2. Unmatched junction bases numbered 2, after V lost 3 bases and J lost 2 bases. This CDR3 is 14 amino acids long. Per the germline V gene, CDR1 is KGHDR and CDR2 is SFDVKD. Here the CDR3 DNA reads TGTGCCACCAGTGATGTGGGACTACAAGAGACCCAGTACTTC. This sequence encodes CATSDVGLQETQYF.

The gene calls are TRBV25-1 and TRBJ1-2; 7 nucleotides align to TRBD1. This CDR3 is built from 16 residues. With 1 base clipped from V and 4 bases from J, the junction kept 9 bases outside the gene matches. Germline values: CDR1 MGHDK, CDR2 SYGVNS. The CDR3 DNA reads as TGTGCCAGCAGTGAATTTAAGGGGGACAGCTTCTATGGCTACACCTTC. Encoded protein: CASSEFKGDSFYGYTF.

The rearrangement links TRBV3-1 (or the pseudogene TRBV3-2) to TRBJ2-3, with 7 positions matching TRBD1. V was pared by 4 bases and J by 2 bases, with 6 bases of the junction left unmatched. The CDR3 sequence is 15 residues long. The germline V gene has CDR1 LGHDT and CDR2 YNNKEL (reference sequence). The CDR3 nucleotides read TGTGCCAGCAGCCCGACAGGGATCCCCACAGATACGCAGTATTTT. Protein: CASSPTGIPTDTQYF.

As to this clone: The sample has other DNA sequences that encode this CDR3 too. The chain is built from TRBV9 and TRBJ2-2; a weak D match, TRBD2 (6 bases). There are 16 residues in the CDR3. Germline-derived CDR1 and CDR2 are SGDLS and YYNGEE. The V end lost 0 bases, the J end lost 0 bases, and 9 bases lay between the germline ends. CDR3 sequence: CASSVAGGANTGELFF. As DNA, the CDR3 is TGTGCCAGCAGCGTAGCCGGCGGGGCGAACACCGGGGAGCTGTTTTTT.

This chain uses TRBV9 with TRBJ2-1; D not certain. V was trimmed by 2 bases and J by 9 bases, leaving 6 bases between them. The germline V gene has CDR1 SGDLS and CDR2 YYNGEE. This CDR3 region has 11 residues. CDR3 in amino acids: CASSVAAEQFF. The CDR3, as DNA: TGTGCCAGCAGCGTGGCGGCTGAGCAGTTCTTC.

This clone was observed once. V is TRBV18 and J is TRBJ1-4, with 8 nucleotides matching TRBD1. The CDR3 totals 17 residues. V lost 1 base, J lost 4 bases, and 8 bases stayed unmatched. Germline V gene lookup returns CDR1 KGHSH and CDR2 LQKENI. The CDR3 loop reads CASSPRPGTGNNEKLFF. CDR3 nucleotide sequence: TGTGCCAGCTCACCACGTCCCGGGACAGGCAATAATGAAAAACTGTTTTTT.

This chain connects TRBV5-1 to TRBJ2-3; 13 positions match TRBD2. CDR1 SGHRS and CDR2 YFSETQ come from the germline V gene. CDR3 length equals 16 residues. V dropped 4 bases and J dropped 2; count of bases not matched to a gene: 4. Here the CDR3 reads CASSEGLAGPTDTQYF. As DNA, the CDR3 is TGCGCCAGCAGCGAGGGACTAGCGGGACCCACAGATACGCAGTATTTT.

V and J are TRBV19 and TRBJ1-3; no firm D call. Germline CDR1 and CDR2: LNHDA and SQIVND (reference sequence). V was pared by 3 bases and J by 3 bases, with 3 bases between. The CDR3 runs to 12 residues. This CDR3 reads CASSILGNTIYF. CDR3 bases: TGTGCCAGTAGTATCCTTGGAAACACCATATATTTT.

The chain employs TRBV3-1 (or the pseudogene TRBV3-2) and TRBJ1-2; a possible D gene is TRBD1 (6 bases). Germline CDR1 reads LGHDT; CDR2 reads YNNKEL (reference sequence). This CDR3 region has 13 residues. Between the trimmed V and J ends, which lost 0 bases and 8 bases, there was a span of 10 bases. The CDR3 sequence: CASSQEQGRGYTF. In DNA form, the CDR3 reads TGTGCCAGCAGCCAAGAACAGGGAAGAGGCTACACCTTC.

The V gene is TRBV4-2, the J gene TRBJ1-1, with D possibly matching TRBD1 (5 bases). CDR1 LGHNA and CDR2 YNFKEQ come from the germline V gene. The CDR3 sequence is 15 residues long. Trimming shortened V by 4 bases and J by 0 bases, and 12 bases separated the two germline ends. DNA for the CDR3: TGTGCCAGCAGCCCCGGACAATACATGAACACTGAAGCTTTCTTT. This codes for CASSPGQYMNTEAFF.

Turning to this clone: The junction departs from germline at one end; a sequencing error may be responsible. This chain uses TRBV9 with TRBJ1-6, with a possible D match to TRBD1 (6 bases). Germline CDR1 SGDLS, CDR2 YYNGEE. The CDR3 is made up of 15 amino acids. Here the CDR3 DNA reads TGTGCCAGCAGCGCACAGGGAACCTATAGTTCACCCCTCCACTTT. This encodes CASSAQGTYSSPLHF.

The gene calls are TRBV19 and TRBJ2-5; D is perhaps TRBD1 (6 bases). Trimming left V 1 base short and J 5 bases short, with 8 bases between. The germline V gene encodes CDR1 LNHDA and CDR2 SQIVND (reference sequence). This CDR3 has 13 amino acids. The CDR3 here is CASSIVDRETQYF. CDR3 in DNA: TGTGCCAGTAGTATAGTAGACAGGGAGACCCAGTACTTC.

This chain uses TRBV29-1 with TRBJ2-7; D is undetermined. V was clipped by 7 bases and J by 5 bases, with 15 bases between them. This CDR3 region has 12 residues. Per the germline V gene, CDR1 is SQVTM and CDR2 is ANQGSEA. CDR3 sequence: CSAMGPPNEQYF. Here the CDR3 DNA reads TGCAGCGCTATGGGCCCCCCCAACGAGCAGTACTTC.

This sequence joins TRBV2 and TRBJ1-3; D is perhaps TRBD1 (5 bases). Looked up from germline, CDR1 is SNHLY and CDR2 is FYNNEI. CDR3 length: 17 residues. Trimming stripped 2 bases from V and 0 bases from J, with 14 bases between. The CDR3 bases are TGTGCCAGCAGTGAACAGGGTCGTGGGCACTCTGGAAACACCATATATTTT. It codes for CASSEQGRGHSGNTIYF.

The chain has TRBV4-1 and TRBJ1-4; 8 bases map to TRBD1. The CDR3 has 14 amino acids. The germline V gene has CDR1 MGHRA and CDR2 YSYEKL. After removal of 9 bases from V and 5 bases from J, the junction contained 8 bases not matched to a gene. CDR3 sequence reads: CASFPGQANEKLFF. CDR3 DNA: TGCGCCAGTTTCCCGGGACAGGCGAATGAAAAACTGTTTTTT.

This chain connects TRBV5-1 to TRBJ2-5; 12 bases align to TRBD2. This CDR3 is built from 15 residues. Germline V gene lookup returns CDR1 SGHRS and CDR2 YFSETQ. The V gene end was trimmed by 4 bases and the J gene end by 5 bases; junction bases not matched to a gene: 6. CDR3 amino acids: CASSPSGRAPETQYF. CDR3 in DNA: TGCGCCAGCAGCCCTAGCGGGAGGGCCCCGGAGACCCAGTACTTC.

V gene TRBV7-2 combines with J gene TRBJ1-5; possible D gene TRBD1, 5 bases. The germline V gene encodes CDR1 SGHTA and CDR2 FQGNSA. The CDR3 is made up of 15 amino acids. With 1 base removed from V and 7 bases from J, the gap between germline ends came to 14 bases. The CDR3: CASSLGHRNEQPQHF. As DNA, the CDR3 is TGTGCCAGCAGCTTAGGTCACAGGAACGAACAGCCCCAGCATTTT.

The chain recombines TRBV5-1 with TRBJ2-1; tentative D call: TRBD2 (6 bases). CDR1 is SGHRS, CDR2 YFSETQ, per germline. The ends were cut back, 2 bases at V and 4 bases at J, with 13 bases in the middle. There are 15 residues in the CDR3. DNA for the CDR3: TGCGCCAGCAGCTTAGAGGGAGGAGGATACAATGAGCAGTTCTTC. Its protein is CASSLEGGGYNEQFF.